The T cell receptor beta chain under discussion was sequenced for a study of shared clonotypes between healthy human individuals. Findings and caveats of the study: Relative to memory subsets, naive subsets generally showed larger estimated richness.

There were only Caucasian adults among the donors, and all lived in Nashville, Tennessee. Trimming took off 7 bases at V and 5 bases at J, with 17 bases between the two ends. This CDR3 is built from 13 residues. Germline CDR1 reads SQVTM; CDR2 reads ANQGSEA. Assay: immunoSEQ multiplex PCR; the TCRdb copy retains only in-frame clones and omits some. The repertoire holds millions of clones, with 85% to 95% as singletons. As for this clone: Antigen: not known.

This sequence joins TRBV29-1 and TRBJ2-5; no definite D call. The sequencing input was naive CD4+ T cells sorted from blood. Subset reported: CD45RA+ positively selected. The source of this sequence is a man younger than 35 in good health. CDR3 residues: CSASSDGGETQYF. The CDR3 DNA reads TGCAGCGCCTCCAGCGACGGTGGCGAGACCCAGTACTTC.